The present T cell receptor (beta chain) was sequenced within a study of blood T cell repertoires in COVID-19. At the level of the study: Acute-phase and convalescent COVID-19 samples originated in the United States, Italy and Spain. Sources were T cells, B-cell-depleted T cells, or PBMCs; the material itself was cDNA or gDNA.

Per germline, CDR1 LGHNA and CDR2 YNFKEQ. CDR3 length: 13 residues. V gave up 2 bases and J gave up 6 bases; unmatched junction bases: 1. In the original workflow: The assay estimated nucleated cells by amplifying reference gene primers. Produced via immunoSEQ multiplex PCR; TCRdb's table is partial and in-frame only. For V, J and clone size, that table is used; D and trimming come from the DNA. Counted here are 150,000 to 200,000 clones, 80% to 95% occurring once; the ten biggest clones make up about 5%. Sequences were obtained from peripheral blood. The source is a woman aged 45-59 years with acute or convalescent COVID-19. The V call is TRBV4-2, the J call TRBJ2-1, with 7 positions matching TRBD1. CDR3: CASSQKGANEQFF. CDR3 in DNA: TGTGCCAGCAGCCAAAAGGGGGCCAATGAGCAGTTCTTC.